This T cell receptor (beta chain) was profiled in a study of immune heterogeneity within non-small cell lung tumors. Per sample, approximately 570 ng of bulk tumor genomic DNA was the template used. Primary tumors were biopsied several times each, far apart, intraoperatively. Patients underwent curative surgery for untreated, newly diagnosed non-small cell lung cancer. Whole-study results and caveats: Tumor sites in a patient shared identical dominant CDR3 beta clonotypes and also carried site-unique high-frequency clones. The repertoire of each individual patient held high-frequency T-cell receptor beta clonotypes that were largely distinct from those of other patients.

Multiplex PCR (32 V and 13 J primers) was used to amplify the TCR beta CDR3. One entry per CDR3 protein results from TCRdb running MiXCR on the multiplex PCR reads. The sample includes over 25,000 distinct CDR3 sequences, around 30% seen only once; the top ten take 3.5% to 4.5%. With respect to this clonotype: Antigen specificity is unknown. An end of the junction does not agree with germline; a read error may underlie this.

The sample taken for sequencing was lung tumor tissue. The origin of this receptor is a man aged 40-55 years with non-small cell lung cancer.

The CDR3 reads CIATPRSANYGYTF. The CDR3 nucleotides are TGCATTGCTACGCCTAGAAGTGCTAACTATGGCTACACCTTC. The chain links TRBV20-1 to TRBJ1-2, with D unclear. Germline loops: CDR1 DFQATT, CDR2 SNEGSKA (reference sequence). CDR3 size: 14 residues.